The 5 T cell receptor beta chains in this list originate from one sample, sequenced in a study of T-cell memory formation after mild COVID-19. Each CDR3 protein gets one entry after TCRdb re-called the 5' RACE reads with MiXCR. This table holds more than 150,000 distinct CDR3 sequences, approximately 17% found once. Material for sequencing was PBMCs or a T cell subset sorted from them (not recorded which). The receptors were sampled from a man younger than 30 who had mild COVID-19 (a few samples of this study predate the infection). Cell type and time point are not known.

The chain joins TRBV9 to TRBJ2-1; TRBD1 aligns across 10 bases. The CDR3 totals 14 residues. Germline CDR1 reads SGDLS; CDR2 reads YYNGEE. V dropped 3 bases and J dropped 6; count of bases not matched to a gene: 3. The CDR3 DNA reads TGTGCCAGCAGCGAACGACAGGGGGCCAATGAGCAGTTCTTC. Protein: CASSERQGANEQFF.

This clonotype was observed a few times. The genes are TRBV7-2 and TRBJ1-2, with no clear D. Between the trimmed V and J ends, which lost 5 bases and 7 bases, there was a span of 14 bases. The CDR3 loop spans 13 amino acids. Per the germline V gene, CDR1 is SGHTA and CDR2 is FQGNSA. The CDR3 DNA follows: TGTGCCAGCAGCGCCGCCGGGTCCCTTGGCTACACCTTC. It yields the protein CASSAAGSLGYTF.

The CDR3 reads CSAREGRIDGYTF. As DNA, the CDR3 is TGCAGTGCTAGAGAGGGACGGATCGATGGCTACACCTTC. V and J are TRBV20-1 and TRBJ1-2; D is possibly TRBD1 (5 bases). Trimming removed 0 bases from V and 6 bases from J, with 11 bases in between. CDR1 and CDR2 (germline): DFQATT, SNEGSKA (reference sequence). This CDR3 is 13 amino acids long.

The chain combines TRBV20-1 with TRBJ2-7, with 8 bases matching TRBD1. CDR1 and CDR2 from the germline V gene are DFQATT and SNEGSKA (reference sequence). The CDR3 runs to 12 residues. The V and J ends lost 6 bases and 3 bases, in that order; junction bases with no gene match: 4. This CDR3 is CSAGTGNYEQYV. In DNA form, the CDR3 reads TGCAGTGCCGGGACAGGTAACTACGAGCAGTACGTC.

The genes are TRBV29-1 and TRBJ1-5; 7 bases agree with TRBD1. Per the germline V gene, CDR1 is SQVTM and CDR2 is ANQGSEA. This CDR3 has 17 amino acids. The V segment lost 6 bases and the J segment 0 bases; nucleotides outside the gene matches: 14. DNA for the CDR3: TGCAGCGTAGGATCTGGGGACAGAGAGTATAGCAATCAGCCCCAGCATTTT. It is translated as CSVGSGDREYSNQPQHF.